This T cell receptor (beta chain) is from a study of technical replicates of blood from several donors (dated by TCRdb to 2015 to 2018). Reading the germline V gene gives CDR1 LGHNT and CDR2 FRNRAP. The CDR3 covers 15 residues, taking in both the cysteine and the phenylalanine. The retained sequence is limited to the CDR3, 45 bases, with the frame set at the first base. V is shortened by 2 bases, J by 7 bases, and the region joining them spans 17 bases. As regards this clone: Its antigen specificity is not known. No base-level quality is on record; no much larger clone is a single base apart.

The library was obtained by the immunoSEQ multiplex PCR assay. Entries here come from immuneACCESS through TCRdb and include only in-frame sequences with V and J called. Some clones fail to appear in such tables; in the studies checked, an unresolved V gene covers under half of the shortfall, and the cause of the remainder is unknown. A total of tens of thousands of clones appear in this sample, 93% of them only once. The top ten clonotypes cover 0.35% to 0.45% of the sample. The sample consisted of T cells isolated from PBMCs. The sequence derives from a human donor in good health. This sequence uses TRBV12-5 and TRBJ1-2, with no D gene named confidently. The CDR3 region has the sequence CASGLPQGGMLGYTF. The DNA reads TGTGCTAGTGGTTTGCCCCAAGGAGGGATGCTTGGCTACACCTTC. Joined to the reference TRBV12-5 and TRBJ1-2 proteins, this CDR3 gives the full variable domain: DARVTQTPRHKVTEMGQEVTMRCQPILGHNTVFWYRQTMMQGLELLAYFRNRAPLDDSGMPKDRFSAEMPDATLATLKIQPSEPRDSAVYFCASGLPQGGMLGYTFGSGTRLTVV.